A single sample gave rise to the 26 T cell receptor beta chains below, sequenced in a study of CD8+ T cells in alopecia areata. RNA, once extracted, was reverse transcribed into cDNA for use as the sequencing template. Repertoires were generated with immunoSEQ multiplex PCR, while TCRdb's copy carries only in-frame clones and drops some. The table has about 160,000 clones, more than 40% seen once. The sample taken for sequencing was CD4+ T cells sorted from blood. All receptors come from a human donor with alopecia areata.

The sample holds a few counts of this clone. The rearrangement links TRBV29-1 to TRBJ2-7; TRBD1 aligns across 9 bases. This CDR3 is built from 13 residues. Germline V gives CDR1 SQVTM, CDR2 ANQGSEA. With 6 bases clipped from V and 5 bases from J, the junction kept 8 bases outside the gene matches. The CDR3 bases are TGCAGCGTGGCCGGGACAGGGCAACACGAGCAGTACTTC. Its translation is CSVAGTGQHEQYF.

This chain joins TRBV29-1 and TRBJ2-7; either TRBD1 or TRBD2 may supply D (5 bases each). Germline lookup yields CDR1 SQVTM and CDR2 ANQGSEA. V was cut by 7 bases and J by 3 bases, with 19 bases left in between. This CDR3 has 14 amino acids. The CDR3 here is CSARGASRSYEQYF. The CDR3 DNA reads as TGCAGCGCCAGAGGGGCTAGCCGAAGCTACGAGCAGTACTTC.

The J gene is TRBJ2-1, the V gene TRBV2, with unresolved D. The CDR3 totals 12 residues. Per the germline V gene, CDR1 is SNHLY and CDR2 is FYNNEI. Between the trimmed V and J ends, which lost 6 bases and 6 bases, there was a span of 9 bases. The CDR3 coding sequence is TGTGCCAGCAGATATACATCCAATGAGCAGTTCTTC. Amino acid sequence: CASRYTSNEQFF.

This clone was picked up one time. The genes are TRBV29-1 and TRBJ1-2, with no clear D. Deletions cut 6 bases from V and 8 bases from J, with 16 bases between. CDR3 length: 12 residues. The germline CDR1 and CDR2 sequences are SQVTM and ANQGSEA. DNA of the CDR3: TGCAGCGTGTTTACTTCGACACGGGGCTACACCTTC. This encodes CSVFTSTRGYTF. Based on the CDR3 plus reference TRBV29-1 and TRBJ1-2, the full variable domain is SAVISQKPSRDICQRGTSLTIQCQVDSQVTMMFWYRQQPGQSLTLIATANQGSEATYESGFVIDKFPISRPNLTFSTLTVSNMSPEDSSIYLCSVFTSTRGYTFGSGTRLTVV.

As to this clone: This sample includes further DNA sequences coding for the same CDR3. The CDR3 region is CASSLTGSSYEQYF. In DNA form, the CDR3 reads TGCGCCAGCAGCTTGACGGGTTCCTCCTACGAGCAGTACTTC. The V gene is TRBV5-1, the J gene TRBJ2-7; unclear D gene. V shed 1 base and J shed 0 bases, with 8 bases lying between them. This CDR3 is 14 amino acids long. Germline CDR1 and CDR2: SGHRS and YFSETQ.

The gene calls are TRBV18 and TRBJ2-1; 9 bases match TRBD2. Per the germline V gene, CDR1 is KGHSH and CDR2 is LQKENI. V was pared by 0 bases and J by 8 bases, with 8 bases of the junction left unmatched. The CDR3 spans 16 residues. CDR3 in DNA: TGTGCCAGCTCACCACCGGGGCTAGCGGGGATCGATGAGCAGTTCTTC. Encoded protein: CASSPPGLAGIDEQFF.

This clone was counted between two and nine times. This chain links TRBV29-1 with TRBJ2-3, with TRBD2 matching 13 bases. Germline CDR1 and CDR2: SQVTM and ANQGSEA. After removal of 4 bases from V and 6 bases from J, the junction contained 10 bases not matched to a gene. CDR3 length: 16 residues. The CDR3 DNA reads TGCAGCGTTGGGTCAGGACTAGCGGGAGAACTGGATACGCAGTATTTT. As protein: CSVGSGLAGELDTQYF.

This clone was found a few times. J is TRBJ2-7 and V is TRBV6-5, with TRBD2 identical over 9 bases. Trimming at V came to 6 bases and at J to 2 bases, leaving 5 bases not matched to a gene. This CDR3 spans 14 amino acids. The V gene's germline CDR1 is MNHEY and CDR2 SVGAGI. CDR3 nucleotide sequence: TGTGCCAGCAGAAAGAGCGGGGGGACCTACGAGCAGTACTTC. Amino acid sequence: CASRKSGGTYEQYF.

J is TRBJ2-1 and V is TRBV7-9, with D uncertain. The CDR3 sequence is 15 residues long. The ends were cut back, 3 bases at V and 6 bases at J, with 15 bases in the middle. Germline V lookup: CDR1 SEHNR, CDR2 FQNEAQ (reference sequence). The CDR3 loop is CASSFRTPGINEQFF. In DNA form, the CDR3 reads TGTGCCAGCAGCTTTAGAACCCCCGGAATCAATGAGCAGTTCTTC. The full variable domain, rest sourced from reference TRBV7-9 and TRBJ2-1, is DTGVSQNPRHKITKRGQNVTFRCDPISEHNRLYWYRQTLGQGPEFLTYFQNEAQLEKSRLLSDRFSAERPKGSFSTLEIQRTEQGDSAMYLCASSFRTPGINEQFFGPGTRLTVL.

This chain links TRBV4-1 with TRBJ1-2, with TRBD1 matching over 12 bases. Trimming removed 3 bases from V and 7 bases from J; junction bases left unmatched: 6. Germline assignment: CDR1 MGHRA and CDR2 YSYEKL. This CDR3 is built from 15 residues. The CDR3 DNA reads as TGCGCCAGCAGCCAGGGACAGGGGGCGCCTCCTGGCTACACCTTC. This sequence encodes CASSQGQGAPPGYTF.

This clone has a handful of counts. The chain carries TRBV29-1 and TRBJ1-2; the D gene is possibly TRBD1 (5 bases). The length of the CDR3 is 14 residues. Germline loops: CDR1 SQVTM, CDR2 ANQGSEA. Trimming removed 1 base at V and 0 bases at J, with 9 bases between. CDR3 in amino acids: CSVEGGVANYGYTF. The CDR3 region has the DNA TGCAGCGTTGAAGGAGGGGTAGCTAACTATGGCTACACCTTC.

The CDR3 loop reads CASSPHKQGNEQYF. CDR3 sequence (DNA): TGTGCCAGCAGCCCGCATAAACAGGGTAACGAGCAGTACTTC. This chain connects TRBV13 to TRBJ2-7; perhaps TRBD1 as D (6 bases). Germline CDR1 PRHDT, CDR2 FYEKMQ (reference sequence). This CDR3 region has 14 residues. Trimming took 5 bases from V and 5 from J, leaving 16 bases between them.

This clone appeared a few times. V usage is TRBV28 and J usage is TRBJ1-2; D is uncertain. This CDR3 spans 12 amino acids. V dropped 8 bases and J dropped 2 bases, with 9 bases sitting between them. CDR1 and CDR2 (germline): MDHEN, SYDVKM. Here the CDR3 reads CASRQANYGYTF. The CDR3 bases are TGTGCCAGCCGCCAGGCCAACTATGGCTACACCTTC.

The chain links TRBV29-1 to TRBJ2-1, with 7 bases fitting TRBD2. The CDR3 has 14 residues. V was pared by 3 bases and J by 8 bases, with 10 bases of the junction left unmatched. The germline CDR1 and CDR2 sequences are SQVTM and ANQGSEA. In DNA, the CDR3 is TGCAGCGTTGATCGGGGTATCCGGGAGGATGAGCAGTTCTTC. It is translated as CSVDRGIREDEQFF.

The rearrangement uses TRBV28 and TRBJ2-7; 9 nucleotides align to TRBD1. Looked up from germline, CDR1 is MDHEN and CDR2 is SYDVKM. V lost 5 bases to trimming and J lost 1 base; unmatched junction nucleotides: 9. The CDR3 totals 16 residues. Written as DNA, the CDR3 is TGTGCCAGCAGTAGCGACCGGGACAGGGTTTCCTACGAGCAGTACTTC. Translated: CASSSDRDRVSYEQYF. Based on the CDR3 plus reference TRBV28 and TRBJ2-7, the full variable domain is DVKVTQSSRYLVKRTGEKVFLECVQDMDHENMFWYRQDPGLGLRLIYFSYDVKMKEKGDIPEGYSVSREKKERFSLILESASTNQTSMYLCASSSDRDRVSYEQYFGPGTRLTVT.

For the CDR3, the DNA is TGTGCCAGCAAAAGGGATCCAATGGGTGGCTACACCTTC. Amino acid sequence: CASKRDPMGGYTF. The rearrangement joins TRBV27 to TRBJ1-2; the D is unclear. Between the trimmed V and J ends, which lost 7 bases and 7 bases, there was a span of 16 bases. The CDR3 has 13 amino acids. CDR1 is MNHEY and CDR2 is SMNVEV in the germline V gene (reference sequence).

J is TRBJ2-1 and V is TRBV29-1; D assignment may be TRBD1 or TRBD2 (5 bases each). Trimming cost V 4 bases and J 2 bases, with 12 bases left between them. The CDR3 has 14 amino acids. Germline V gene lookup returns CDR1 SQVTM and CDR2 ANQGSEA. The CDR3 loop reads CSVGRLTAYNEQFF. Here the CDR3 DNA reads TGCAGCGTTGGGAGGCTGACAGCCTACAATGAGCAGTTCTTC.

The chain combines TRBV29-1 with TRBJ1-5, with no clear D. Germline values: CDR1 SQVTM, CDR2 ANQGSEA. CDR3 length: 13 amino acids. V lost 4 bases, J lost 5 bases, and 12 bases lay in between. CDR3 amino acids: CSVARGRDQPQHF. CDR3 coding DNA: TGCAGCGTTGCACGCGGGCGGGATCAGCCCCAGCATTTT.

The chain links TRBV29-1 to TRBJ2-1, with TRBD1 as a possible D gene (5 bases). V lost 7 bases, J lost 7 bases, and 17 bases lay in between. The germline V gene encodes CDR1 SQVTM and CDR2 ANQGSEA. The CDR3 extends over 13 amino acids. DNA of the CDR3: TGCAGCGCTAACAGGTACCCAGGGAATGAGCAGTTCTTC. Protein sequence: CSANRYPGNEQFF.

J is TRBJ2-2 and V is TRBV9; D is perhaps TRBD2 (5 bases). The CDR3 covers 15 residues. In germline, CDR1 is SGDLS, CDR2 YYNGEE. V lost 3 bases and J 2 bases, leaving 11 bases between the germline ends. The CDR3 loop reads CASSASGGNTGELFF. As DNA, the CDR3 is TGTGCCAGCAGCGCGAGCGGAGGAAACACCGGGGAGCTGTTTTTT.

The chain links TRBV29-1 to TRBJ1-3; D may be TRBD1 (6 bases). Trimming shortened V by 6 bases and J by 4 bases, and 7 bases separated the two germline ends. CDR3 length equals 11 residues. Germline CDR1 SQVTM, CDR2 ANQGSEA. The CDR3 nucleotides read TGCAGCGTGACAGGAGGAAACACCATATATTTT. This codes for CSVTGGNTIYF.

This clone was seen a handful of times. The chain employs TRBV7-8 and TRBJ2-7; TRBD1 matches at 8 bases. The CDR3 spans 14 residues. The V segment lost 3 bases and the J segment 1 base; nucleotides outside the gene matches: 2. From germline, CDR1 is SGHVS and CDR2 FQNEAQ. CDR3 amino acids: CASSFGTGSYEQYF. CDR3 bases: TGTGCCAGCAGCTTTGGGACAGGATCCTACGAGCAGTACTTC.

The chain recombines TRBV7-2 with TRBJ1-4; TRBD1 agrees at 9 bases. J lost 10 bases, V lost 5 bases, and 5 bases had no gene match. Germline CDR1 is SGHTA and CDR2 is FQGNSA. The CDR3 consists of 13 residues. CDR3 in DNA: TGTGCCAGCAGCCTACAGGGGGCTAGAAAACTGTTTTTT. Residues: CASSLQGARKLFF.

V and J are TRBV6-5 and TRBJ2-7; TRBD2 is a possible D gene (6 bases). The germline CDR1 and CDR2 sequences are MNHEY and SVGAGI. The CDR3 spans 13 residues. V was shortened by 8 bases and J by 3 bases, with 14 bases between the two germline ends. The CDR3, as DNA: TGTGCCAGCGGCCGGGAGTCTATCTACGAGCAGTACTTC. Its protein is CASGRESIYEQYF.

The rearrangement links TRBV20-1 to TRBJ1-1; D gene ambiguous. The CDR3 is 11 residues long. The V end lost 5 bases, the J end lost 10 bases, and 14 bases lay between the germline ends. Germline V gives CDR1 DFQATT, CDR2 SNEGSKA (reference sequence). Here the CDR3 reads CSAPGLRGAFF. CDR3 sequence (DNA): TGCAGTGCTCCGGGTCTCCGCGGAGCTTTCTTT.

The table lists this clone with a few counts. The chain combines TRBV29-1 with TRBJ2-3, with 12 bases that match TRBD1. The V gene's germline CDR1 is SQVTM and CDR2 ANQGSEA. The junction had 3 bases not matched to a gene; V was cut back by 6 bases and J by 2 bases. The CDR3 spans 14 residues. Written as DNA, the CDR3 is TGCAGCGTGGGGGACAGGGGGCACACAGATACGCAGTATTTT. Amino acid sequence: CSVGDRGHTDTQYF.